What follows are 24 T cell receptor beta chains derived from one specimen sequenced in a study of blood T cell repertoires in COVID-19. TCRdb's table, derived via immunoSEQ multiplex PCR, lists solely in-frame clones and lacks some. Found here are fewer than 150,000 clones, 70% to 80% of them singletons; the top ten hold approximately 10%. The specimen was peripheral blood. The receptor source for this set is a human donor in a cohort sampled during active COVID-19.

This rearrangement joins TRBV24-1 to TRBJ2-3, with D perhaps matching TRBD2 (5 bases). The V gene lost 1 base and the J gene lost 1 base, with 8 bases spanning the gap. The CDR3 sequence is 15 residues long. The germline gives CDR1 KGHDR, CDR2 SFDVKD. CDR3 loop: CATSDFSEGTDTQYF. The DNA of the CDR3 is TGTGCCACCAGTGATTTTAGCGAGGGCACAGATACGCAGTATTTT.

This chain connects TRBV19 to TRBJ1-1; D gene unclear. The CDR3 loop spans 13 amino acids. The ends were cut back, 3 bases at V and 1 base at J, with 6 bases in the middle. In germline, CDR1 is LNHDA, CDR2 SQIVND (reference sequence). The CDR3 loop reads CASSITGNTEAFF. The CDR3 coding sequence is TGTGCCAGTAGTATTACGGGGAACACTGAAGCTTTCTTT.

The chain links TRBV9 to TRBJ1-4; D is ambiguous. V lost 4 bases and J lost 5, with 15 bases in between. The CDR3 length is 15 residues. Germline CDR1 is SGDLS and CDR2 is YYNGEE. This chain's CDR3 is CASSPHQVPNEKLFF. The DNA for the CDR3 is TGTGCCAGCAGCCCCCACCAGGTTCCGAATGAAAAACTGTTTTTT.

This chain links TRBV7-8 with TRBJ1-4, with D tentatively TRBD1 (6 bases). The germline gives CDR1 SGHVS, CDR2 FQNEAQ. The CDR3 has 15 amino acids. The V end was cut by 5 bases, the J end by 13 bases, with 23 bases between. CDR3 sequence: CASSRLQGPTQRLFF. In nucleotides, the CDR3 is TGTGCCAGCAGCAGACTACAGGGCCCAACCCAGAGACTGTTTTTT.

V gene TRBV14 combines with J gene TRBJ1-2; 7 bases line up with TRBD1. J lost 5 bases, V lost 1 base, and 1 base had no gene match. This CDR3 is 13 amino acids long. Germline CDR1 reads SGHDN; CDR2 reads FVKESK. CDR3 protein: CASSQGGQYGYTF. CDR3 coding DNA: TGTGCCAGCAGCCAAGGGGGACAGTATGGCTACACCTTC.

On this clone itself: A read error may explain this, as a much larger clone is one base away. The J gene is TRBJ1-2, the V gene TRBV19; the match to TRBD1 covers 8 bases. The CDR3 is 16 amino acids. CDR1 and CDR2 (germline): LNHDA, SQIVND (reference sequence). The CDR3 protein is CPSRGGAGGKDYGYTF. In DNA, the CDR3 is TGTCCCAGTAGAGGGGGGGCAGGGGGCAAAGACTATGGCTACACCTTC. Full variable domain (remainder filled in from reference TRBV19 and TRBJ1-2): DGGITQSPKYLFRKEGQNVTLSCEQNLNHDAMYWYRQDPGQGLRLIYYSQIVNDFQKGDIAEGYSVSREKKESFPLTVTSAQKNPTAFYLCPSRGGAGGKDYGYTFGSGTRLTVV.

V gene TRBV6-5 combines with J gene TRBJ1-2; TRBD1 aligns across 9 bases. Unmatched junction bases numbered 6, after V lost 10 bases and J lost 6 bases. CDR3 size: 12 residues. Germline V CDR1 and CDR2: MNHEY, SVGAGI. Here the CDR3 reads CATRTGEDGYTF. The CDR3 DNA follows: TGTGCCACCCGGACAGGGGAGGATGGCTACACCTTC.

The chain carries TRBV30 and TRBJ1-1, with TRBD1 as a possible D gene (5 bases). Per germline, CDR1 GTSNPN and CDR2 SVGIG (reference sequence). The CDR3 extends over 13 amino acids. The germline V and J ends were trimmed by 6 bases and 6 bases, with 17 bases remaining between them. This CDR3 is CACGDPRGAEAFF. The CDR3, as DNA: TGTGCCTGTGGGGACCCTCGGGGGGCTGAAGCTTTCTTT.

The V gene is TRBV20-1, the J gene TRBJ2-5, with D perhaps TRBD1 (6 bases). The germline gives CDR1 DFQATT, CDR2 SNEGSKA (reference sequence). The V gene lost 3 bases and the J gene lost 5 bases, with 16 bases spanning the gap. The CDR3 runs 14 residues. CDR3 protein: CSASLLGHQETQYF. CDR3 bases: TGCAGTGCTAGTCTACTGGGACATCAGGAGACCCAGTACTTC.

The chain carries TRBV7-2 and TRBJ1-2; TRBD1 agrees at 11 bases. The CDR3 has 18 amino acids. V was clipped by 2 bases and J by 6 bases; unmatched bases: 14. Germline V lookup: CDR1 SGHTA, CDR2 FQGNSA. CDR3 residues: CASSLNGGTGGGTDGYTF. The CDR3 coding sequence is TGTGCCAGCAGCTTAAATGGAGGGACAGGGGGAGGAACGGATGGCTACACCTTC.

The CDR3 here is CASSQAGNNEQFF. CDR3 in DNA: TGTGCCAGCAGCCAAGCAGGCAACAATGAGCAGTTCTTC. The rearrangement links TRBV4-2 to TRBJ2-1; D call uncertain. CDR1 is LGHNA and CDR2 is YNFKEQ in the germline V gene. V lost 1 base and J 5 bases, leaving 6 bases between the germline ends. This CDR3 has 13 residues.

The chain has TRBV9 and TRBJ2-3; 9 positions agree with TRBD2. The germline V gene has CDR1 SGDLS and CDR2 YYNGEE. The CDR3 runs to 19 residues. Trimming took 3 bases from V and 6 from J; bases not matched to a gene: 20. CDR3 sequence reads: CASSARDLALAGRGDTQYF. The CDR3 coding sequence is TGTGCCAGCAGCGCCAGGGATCTTGCTCTAGCGGGGCGGGGGGATACGCAGTATTTT.

The chain employs TRBV2 and TRBJ1-2; tentatively, D is TRBD1 (5 bases). Trimming took 6 bases from V and 6 from J, leaving 11 bases between them. The CDR3 covers 12 residues. Germline assignment: CDR1 SNHLY and CDR2 FYNNEI. For the CDR3, the DNA is TGTGCCAGCAGGGACATGGTCGATGGCTACACCTTC. Amino acids: CASRDMVDGYTF.

This clone was recorded only once. The CDR3 sequence: CAWTTTTGPIGGNTIYF. In nucleotides, the CDR3 is TGTGCCTGGACTACGACGACAGGGCCGATAGGAGGAAACACCATATATTTT. This chain connects TRBV30 to TRBJ1-3; 7 bases map to TRBD1. The CDR3 is 17 residues long. Germline values: CDR1 GTSNPN, CDR2 SVGIG (reference sequence). J was trimmed by 4 bases and V by 4 bases; bases with no gene match: 16.

The CDR3 spells CAWSVPQGRRGTGEQYF. For the CDR3, the DNA is TGTGCCTGGAGTGTACCCCAGGGCCGGAGGGGGACAGGAGAGCAGTACTTC. The gene calls are TRBV30 and TRBJ2-7; 8 nucleotides line up with TRBD1. The germline V gene encodes CDR1 GTSNPN and CDR2 SVGIG (reference sequence). V lost 0 bases, J lost 7 bases, and 17 bases stayed unmatched. The length of the CDR3 is 17 residues.

The rearrangement joins TRBV4-1 to TRBJ2-7; possible D gene TRBD2, 6 bases. Germline V gives CDR1 MGHRA, CDR2 YSYEKL. The length of the CDR3 is 17 residues. Trimming left V 0 bases short and J 0 bases short, with 15 bases between. The CDR3 region is CASSQDTPDGSSYEQYF. CDR3 DNA: TGCGCCAGCAGCCAAGATACTCCGGACGGGAGCTCCTACGAGCAGTACTTC.

This rearrangement joins TRBV27 to TRBJ2-7, with 8 bases aligning to TRBD2. The germline gives CDR1 MNHEY, CDR2 SMNVEV (reference sequence). The CDR3 contains 12 residues. After removal of 6 bases from V and 5 bases from J, the junction contained 3 bases not matched to a gene. The CDR3 protein is CASSSGGDEQYF. CDR3 DNA: TGTGCCAGCAGCTCGGGGGGGGACGAGCAGTACTTC.

The V gene is TRBV11-3, the J gene TRBJ2-1; 11 bases match TRBD1. The CDR3 loop spans 15 amino acids. CDR1 SGHNT and CDR2 YENEEA come from the germline V gene. V shed 1 base, J shed 11 bases, and the junction held 7 bases outside the gene matches. CDR3 sequence (DNA): TGTGCCAGCAGCTTAGGTGGGACAGGGGGTAGGAAGCAGTTCTTC. Protein sequence: CASSLGGTGGRKQFF. The variable domain in full, completed from reference TRBV11-3 and TRBJ2-1, reads EAGVVQSPRYKIIEKKQPVAFWCNPISGHNTLYWYLQNLGQGPELLIRYENEEAVDDSQLPKDRFSAERLKGVDSTLKIQPAELGDSAVYLCASSLGGTGGRKQFFGPGTRLTVL.

V usage is TRBV19 and J usage is TRBJ2-1, with 10 positions matching TRBD1. Looked up from germline, CDR1 is LNHDA and CDR2 is SQIVND (reference sequence). With 3 bases clipped from V and 0 bases from J, the junction kept 8 bases outside the gene matches. The CDR3 is 18 amino acids. The CDR3 protein is CASSIARDRGSSYNEQFF. The CDR3 bases are TGTGCCAGTAGTATTGCCCGGGACAGGGGCAGCTCCTACAATGAGCAGTTCTTC.

The V call is TRBV1, the J call TRBJ2-7; TRBD2 is the table's D call, not checked against the DNA. TRBV1 is classified as a pseudogene. This CDR3 has 19 residues. For the CDR3, the DNA is TGCACCAGCAGCCCCTACCTGGGAACTAGCGGGGGGGCCTCCTACGAGCAGTACTTC. Protein product: CTSSPYLGTSGGASYEQYF.

V is TRBV6-5 and J is TRBJ2-7, with a weak D call TRBD2 (5 bases). Deletions cut 5 bases from V and 0 bases from J, with 11 bases between. The CDR3 consists of 14 residues. Germline assignment: CDR1 MNHEY and CDR2 SVGAGI. The CDR3 loop reads CASSPDGVSYEQYF. The CDR3 DNA reads TGTGCCAGCAGTCCGGACGGGGTCTCCTACGAGCAGTACTTC.

This clone has only one observation. V is TRBV9 and J is TRBJ2-7; D not resolved. Trimming took 3 bases from V and 0 from J, leaving 25 bases between them. The CDR3 has 19 amino acids. Germline V gene data show CDR1 as SGDLS and CDR2 as YYNGEE. CDR3 amino acids: CASSDSSGPPTPISYEQYF. As DNA, the CDR3 is TGTGCCAGCAGCGACAGTTCCGGTCCTCCAACCCCCATCTCCTACGAGCAGTACTTC. Drawing the rest from reference TRBV9 and TRBJ2-7, the complete variable domain is DSGVTQTPKHLITATGQRVTLRCSPRSGDLSVYWYQQSLDQGLQFLIQYYNGEERAKGNILERFSAQQFPDLHSELNLSSLELGDSALYFCASSDSSGPPTPISYEQYFGPGTRLTVT.

The chain uses TRBV2 and TRBJ2-7, with D possibly being TRBD2 (5 bases). This CDR3 contains 14 residues. V lost 4 bases and J 3 bases, leaving 13 bases between the germline ends. Germline V gene sequence: CDR1 SNHLY, CDR2 FYNNEI. The CDR3 sequence: CASSVGRDLYEQYF. CDR3 sequence (DNA): TGTGCCAGCAGTGTGGGTCGGGATCTCTACGAGCAGTACTTC.

The rearrangement joins TRBV23-1 to TRBJ1-1; D gene uncertain. TRBV23-1 is noted as an ORF with a role that remains uncertain. The length of the CDR3 is 13 residues. The ends were cut back, 4 bases at V and 6 bases at J, with 12 bases in the middle. CDR3 in amino acids: CASSRCGCPEAFF. DNA for the CDR3: TGCGCCAGCAGTCGTTGCGGGTGTCCTGAAGCTTTCTTT.